This section outlines one TCR beta chain sequence together with its context. This clone showed up just a few times. The specificity of this receptor is unknown. Nothing much larger sits one base from this clone, and base qualities are not available. The sample belongs to a study of blood T cell repertoires in COVID-19 (dated by TCRdb to between 2020 and 2021). Looking at the study overall: Collaborator samples came from the United States, Italy and Spain and covered acute and convalescent phases of COVID-19. The material from the prospective study consisted of cDNA or gDNA derived from T cells, B-cell-depleted T cells, or PBMCs. The dataset comprised deeply sampled blood TCRbeta repertoires from subjects exposed to, actively infected with, or recovered from COVID-19. The repertoires were made available in a free public database intended to serve as a resource for research on the immune response to SARS-CoV-2. Samples were obtained from the ongoing ImmuneRACE study (first 160 participants) and from some 1,300 subjects provided by 6 global collaborators. Sample metadata almost always included a de-identified subject ID, COVID-19 status, age in years and sex. Where available, HLA class I and class II types were obtained from metadata supplied by the sample provider rather than from assay-based typing.

Summary of the overall study and its limitations: The quantity of clinical and demographic metadata differed by source and by participant and was supplied without curation.

TCRbeta CDR3 regions were amplified from genomic DNA using the immunoSEQ Assay, a bias-controlled multiplex PCR. In the paper's pipeline: The number of nucleated cells in each sample was estimated by amplification of reference gene primers within the assay. Sequence reads were collapsed and filtered to measure the absolute abundance of every unique TCRbeta CDR3 rearrangement. For each sample, productive Simpson clonality was calculated by taking the square root of Simpson's diversity index across productive rearrangements. Not all clones reach the TCRdb copy of this immuneACCESS table, which keeps in-frame sequences only. Checked studies attribute under half of the gap to unresolved V genes and leave the rest unexplained. V and J calls and clone size are given by that table; D and trimming were obtained from the DNA. Present in this sample are about 110,000 clones, approximately 88% of which were seen just once. The top ten hold less than 2.5% of the sample.

Whole blood was collected in K2EDTA tubes by collaborating institutions according to the institutions' own protocols. For TCRbeta analysis, collaborators shipped samples in one of three forms: frozen whole blood, isolated PBMCs, or DNA extracted from either of those sample types. The sequence was obtained from a human donor in a cohort sampled during active COVID-19. The sample consisted of peripheral blood.

Here the CDR3 is given as CASGFIDSYQPQHF. The DNA sequence is TGTGCTAGTGGTTTCATCGACAGTTATCAGCCCCAGCATTTT. The V gene is TRBV12-5 and the J gene is TRBJ1-5; the D gene is possibly TRBD1, with 5 bases matching. CDR3 length: 14 amino acids, cysteine to phenylalanine. Here the CDR3 DNA is all that survives: 42 bases in frame from base 1. In the germline V gene, CDR1 corresponds to LGHNT and CDR2 to FRNRAP. Cut back by 3 bases and 5 bases, the V and J ends lie 11 bases apart.